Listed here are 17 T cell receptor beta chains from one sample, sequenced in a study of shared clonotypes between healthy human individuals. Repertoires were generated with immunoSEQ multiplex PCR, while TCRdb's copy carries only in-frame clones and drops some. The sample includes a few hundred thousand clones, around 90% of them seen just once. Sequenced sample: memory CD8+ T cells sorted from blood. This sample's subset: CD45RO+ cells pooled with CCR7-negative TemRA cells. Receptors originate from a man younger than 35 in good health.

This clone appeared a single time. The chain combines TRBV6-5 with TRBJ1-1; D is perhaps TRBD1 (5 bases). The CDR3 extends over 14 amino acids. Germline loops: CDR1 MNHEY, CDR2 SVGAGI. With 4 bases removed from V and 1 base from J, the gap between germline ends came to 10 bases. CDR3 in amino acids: CASSWGGENTEAFF. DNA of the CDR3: TGTGCCAGCAGTTGGGGGGGGGAGAACACTGAAGCTTTCTTT.

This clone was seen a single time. The CDR3 DNA reads TGCGCCAGCAGTCCCTACTTAAGGGATGTAGAGACCCAGTACTTC. This gives the protein CASSPYLRDVETQYF. The rearrangement joins TRBV4-1 to TRBJ2-5; D unresolved. This CDR3 contains 15 residues. The germline CDR1 and CDR2 sequences are MGHRA and YSYEKL. Trimming pared 6 bases from V and 4 bases from J, leaving 18 bases between.

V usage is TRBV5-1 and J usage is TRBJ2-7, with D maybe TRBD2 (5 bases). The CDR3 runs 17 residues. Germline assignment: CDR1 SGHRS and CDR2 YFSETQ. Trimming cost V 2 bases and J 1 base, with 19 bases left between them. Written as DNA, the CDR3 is TGCGCCAGCAGCTTTTCCGTCCGGGGTATCCCGTCCTACGAGCAGTACTTC. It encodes CASSFSVRGIPSYEQYF.

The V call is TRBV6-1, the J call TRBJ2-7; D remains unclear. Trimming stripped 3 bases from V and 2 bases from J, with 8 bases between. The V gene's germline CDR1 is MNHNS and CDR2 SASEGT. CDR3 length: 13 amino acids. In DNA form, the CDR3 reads TGTGCCAGCAGTGATAGAGTTACCTACGAGCAGTACTTC. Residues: CASSDRVTYEQYF.

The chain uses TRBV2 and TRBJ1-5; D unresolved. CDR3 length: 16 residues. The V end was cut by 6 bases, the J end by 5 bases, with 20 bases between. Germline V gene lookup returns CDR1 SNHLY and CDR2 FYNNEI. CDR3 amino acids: CASSLLGRNPHQPQHF. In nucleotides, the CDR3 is TGTGCCAGCAGCCTATTGGGCAGGAACCCGCATCAGCCCCAGCATTTT.

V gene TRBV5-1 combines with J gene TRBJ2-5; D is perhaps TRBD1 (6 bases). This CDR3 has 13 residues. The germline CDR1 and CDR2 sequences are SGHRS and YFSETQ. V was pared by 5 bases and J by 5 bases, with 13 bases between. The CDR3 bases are TGCGCCAGCAGTATGGGGGCTTTCGAGACCCAGTACTTC. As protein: CASSMGAFETQYF.

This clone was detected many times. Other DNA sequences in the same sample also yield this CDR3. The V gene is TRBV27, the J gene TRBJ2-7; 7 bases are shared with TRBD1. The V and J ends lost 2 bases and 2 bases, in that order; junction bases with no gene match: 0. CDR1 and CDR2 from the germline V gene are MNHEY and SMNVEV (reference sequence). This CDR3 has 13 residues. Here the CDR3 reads CASSLQGAYEQYF. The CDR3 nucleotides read TGTGCCAGCAGTTTACAGGGGGCCTACGAGCAGTACTTC.

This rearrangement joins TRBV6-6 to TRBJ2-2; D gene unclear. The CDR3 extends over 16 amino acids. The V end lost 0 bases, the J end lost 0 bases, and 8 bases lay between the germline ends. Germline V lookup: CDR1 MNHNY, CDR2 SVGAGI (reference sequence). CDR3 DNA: TGTGCCAGCAGTTACTCGAGTGGGGCGAACACCGGGGAGCTGTTTTTT. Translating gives CASSYSSGANTGELFF.

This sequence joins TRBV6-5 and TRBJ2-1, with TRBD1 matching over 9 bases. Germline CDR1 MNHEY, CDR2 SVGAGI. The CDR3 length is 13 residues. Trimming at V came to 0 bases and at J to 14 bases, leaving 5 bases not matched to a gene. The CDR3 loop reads CASSYSTGGAEFF. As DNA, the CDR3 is TGTGCCAGCAGTTACTCAACAGGGGGCGCTGAGTTCTTC.

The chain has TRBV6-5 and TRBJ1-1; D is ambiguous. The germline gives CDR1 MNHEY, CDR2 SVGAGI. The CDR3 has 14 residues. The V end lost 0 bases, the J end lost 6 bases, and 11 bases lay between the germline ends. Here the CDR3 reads CASSYSNAGSEAFF. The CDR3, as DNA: TGTGCCAGCAGTTACTCGAACGCGGGGTCTGAAGCTTTCTTT.

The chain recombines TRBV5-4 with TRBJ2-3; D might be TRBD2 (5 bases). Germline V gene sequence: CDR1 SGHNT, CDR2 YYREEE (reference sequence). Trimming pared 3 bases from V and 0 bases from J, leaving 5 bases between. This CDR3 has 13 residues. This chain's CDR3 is CASSWTSTDTQYF. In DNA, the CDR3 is TGTGCCAGCAGCTGGACTAGCACAGATACGCAGTATTTT.

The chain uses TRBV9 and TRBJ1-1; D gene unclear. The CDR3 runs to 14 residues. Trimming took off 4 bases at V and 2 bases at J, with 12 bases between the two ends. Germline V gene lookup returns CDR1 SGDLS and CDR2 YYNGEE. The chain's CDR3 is CASSINGDNTEAFF. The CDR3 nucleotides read TGTGCCAGCAGCATTAACGGAGACAACACTGAAGCTTTCTTT. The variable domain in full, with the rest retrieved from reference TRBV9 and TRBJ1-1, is DSGVTQTPKHLITATGQRVTLRCSPRSGDLSVYWYQQSLDQGLQFLIQYYNGEERAKGNILERFSAQQFPDLHSELNLSSLELGDSALYFCASSINGDNTEAFFGQGTRLTVV.

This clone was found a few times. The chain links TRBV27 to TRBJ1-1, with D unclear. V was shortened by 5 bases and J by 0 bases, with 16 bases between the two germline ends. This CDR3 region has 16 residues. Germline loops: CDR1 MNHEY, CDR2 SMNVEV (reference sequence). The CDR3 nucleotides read TGTGCCAGCAGTCCGACGGCAGGAGTCCTGAACACTGAAGCTTTCTTT. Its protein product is CASSPTAGVLNTEAFF.

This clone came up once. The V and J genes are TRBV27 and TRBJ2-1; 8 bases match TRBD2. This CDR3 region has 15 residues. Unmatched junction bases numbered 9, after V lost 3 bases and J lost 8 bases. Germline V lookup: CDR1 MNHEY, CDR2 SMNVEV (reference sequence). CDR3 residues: CASSLRDGTRYEQFF. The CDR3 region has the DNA TGTGCCAGCAGTTTGCGGGACGGGACTAGATATGAGCAGTTCTTC.

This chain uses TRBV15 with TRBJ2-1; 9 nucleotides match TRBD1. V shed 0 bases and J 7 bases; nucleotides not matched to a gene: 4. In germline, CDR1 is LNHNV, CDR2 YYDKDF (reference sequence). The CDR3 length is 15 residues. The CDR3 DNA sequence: TGTGCCACCAGCAGAGATCGACAGGGGGATAATGAGCAGTTCTTC. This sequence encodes CATSRDRQGDNEQFF. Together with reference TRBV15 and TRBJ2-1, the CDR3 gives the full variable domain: DAMVIQNPRYQVTQFGKPVTLSCSQTLNHNVMYWYQQKSSQAPKLLFHYYDKDFNNEADTPDNFQSRRPNTSFCFLDIRSPGLGDTAMYLCATSRDRQGDNEQFFGPGTRLTVL.

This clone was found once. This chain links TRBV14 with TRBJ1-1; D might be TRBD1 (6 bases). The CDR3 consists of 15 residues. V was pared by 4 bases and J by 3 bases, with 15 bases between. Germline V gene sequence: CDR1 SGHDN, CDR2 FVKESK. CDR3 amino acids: CASSRAQGRDTEAFF. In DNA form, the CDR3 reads TGTGCCAGCAGCCGGGCACAGGGAAGGGACACTGAAGCTTTCTTT. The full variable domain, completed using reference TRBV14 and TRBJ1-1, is EAGVTQFPSHSVIEKGQTVTLRCDPISGHDNLYWYRRVMGKEIKFLLHFVKESKQDESGMPNNRFLAERTGGTYSTLKVQPAELEDSGVYFCASSRAQGRDTEAFFGQGTRLTVV.

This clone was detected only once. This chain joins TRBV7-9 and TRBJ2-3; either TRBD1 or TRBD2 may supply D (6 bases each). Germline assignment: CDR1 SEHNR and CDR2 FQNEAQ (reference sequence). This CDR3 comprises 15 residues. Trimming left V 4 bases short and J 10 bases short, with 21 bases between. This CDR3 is CASSSTGLGGTAQYF. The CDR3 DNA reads TGTGCCAGCAGCTCCACAGGGTTAGGAGGGACCGCGCAGTATTTT.